This TCR beta chain derives from a study of blood T cell repertoires in COVID-19. Measured with immunoSEQ multiplex PCR; TCRdb has only the in-frame clones, and not every one. This sample has approximately 180,000 clones, with roughly 87% found just once. Trimming took 4 bases from V and 8 from J, leaving 8 bases between them. The CDR3 sequence is 11 residues long. Germline loops: CDR1 SGHDN, CDR2 FVKESK. This clonotype was sampled from a woman aged 40 to 50 with acute COVID-19. The sample comprised PBMCs or T cells enriched from blood (not recorded which). The chain employs TRBV14 and TRBJ1-1; D is ambiguous. The DNA for the CDR3 is TGTGCCAGCAGCCTGGCGGGGGAAGCTTTCTTT. Translated: CASSLAGEAFF.